The clone carrying this TCR beta chain was detected ten times or more. Its antigen is unknown. Donors were all healthy Caucasians. The CDR3 has 14 amino acids. V lost 1 base and J lost 5, with 11 bases in between. Germline-derived CDR1 and CDR2 are SGHTA and FQGNSA. It was template switching that added a universal primer site, and there were unique molecular identifiers on the cDNA. Each CDR3 protein gets one entry after TCRdb re-called the 5' RACE reads with MiXCR. The repertoire holds some 660,000 distinct CDR3 sequences, approximately 9% seen once, with approximately 0.89% in the top ten. This sample is drawn from a study of identical twins. General study findings and limits: Twins' excess sharing was less marked for out-of-frame beta sequences. Fewer insertions marked abundant cord blood beta clonotypes; young adult naive trended weakly, memory not at all.

These data were also filed under a second study, of yellow fever vaccine responses in identical twins.

This sequence was found in a woman aged 18 to 35 in good health. This chain uses TRBV7-2 with TRBJ2-5; D may be TRBD1 or TRBD2 (6 bases each). Source material: PBMCs. The CDR3 reads CASSLGGALETQYF. CDR3 coding DNA: TGTGCCAGCAGCTTAGGGGGGGCCCTCGAGACCCAGTACTTC.